These 18 T cell receptor beta chains came from one sample sequenced in a study of cytomegalovirus exposure and HLA in healthy donors. This table comes from immunoSEQ multiplex PCR, and its TCRdb copy is limited to in-frame clones, with some not included. The sample shows tens of thousands of clones, about 92% of them seen only once. Specimen: PBMCs. These receptor sequences come from a man in his late teens or twenties in good health and CMV-seronegative.

The genes are TRBV7-9 and TRBJ1-4, with D maybe TRBD1 (6 bases). Trimming pared 5 bases from V and 0 bases from J, leaving 13 bases between. The CDR3 is 16 amino acids. Germline-derived CDR1 and CDR2 are SEHNR and FQNEAQ (reference sequence). The CDR3 DNA reads as TGTGCCAGCAGCGCTACCCGGACAGCAACTAATGAAAAACTGTTTTTT. It is translated as CASSATRTATNEKLFF.

This chain uses TRBV13 with TRBJ2-2, with D possibly TRBD2 on 5 matching bases. The CDR3 covers 14 residues. Per germline, CDR1 PRHDT and CDR2 FYEKMQ (reference sequence). With 5 bases removed from V and 5 bases from J, the gap between germline ends came to 12 bases. The CDR3 is CASSRDHKTGELFF. CDR3 DNA: TGTGCCAGCAGCCGGGATCACAAAACCGGGGAGCTGTTTTTT.

The count of this clone is one. V and J are TRBV12-5 and TRBJ2-3, with unresolved D. Germline V lookup: CDR1 LGHNT, CDR2 FRNRAP. CDR3 size: 13 residues. V was shortened by 5 bases and J by 2 bases, with 8 bases between the two germline ends. The CDR3 DNA sequence: TGTGCTAGTGGTCGTAGCTCCACAGATACGCAGTATTTT. Translated, it gives CASGRSSTDTQYF.

This chain joins TRBV30 and TRBJ2-5; D call uncertain. The length of the CDR3 is 12 residues. CDR1 is GTSNPN, CDR2 SVGIG, per germline (reference sequence). V lost 1 base, J lost 4 bases, and 7 bases lay in between. The CDR3 sequence: CAWSDGGETQYF. CDR3 sequence (DNA): TGTGCCTGGAGTGACGGCGGAGAGACCCAGTACTTC.

This chain joins TRBV7-3 and TRBJ1-1, with unresolved D. V was pared by 5 bases and J by 3 bases, with 10 bases between. The CDR3 contains 13 residues. Germline CDR1 SGHTA, CDR2 FQGTGA. As DNA, the CDR3 is TGTGCCAGCAGCCAACAGAGGGACACTGAAGCTTTCTTT. Amino acids: CASSQQRDTEAFF.

The V gene is TRBV18, the J gene TRBJ1-4, with a tentative D call TRBD1 (5 bases). CDR1 KGHSH and CDR2 LQKENI come from the germline V gene. Trimming took off 6 bases at V and 0 bases at J, with 20 bases between the two ends. The CDR3 length is 18 residues. This CDR3 reads CASSDQLQGRSTNEKLFF. Here the CDR3 DNA reads TGTGCCAGCTCCGACCAGTTGCAGGGTCGTTCAACTAATGAAAAACTGTTTTTT. Complete variable domain (other parts from reference TRBV18 and TRBJ1-4): NAGVMQNPRHLVRRRGQEARLRCSPMKGHSHVYWYRQLPEEGLKFMVYLQKENIIDESGMPKERFSAEFPKEGPSILRIQQVVRGDSAAYFCASSDQLQGRSTNEKLFFGSGTQLSVL.

V gene TRBV6-6 combines with J gene TRBJ2-7; 9 positions agree with TRBD1. Germline V gene data show CDR1 as MNHNY and CDR2 as SVGAGI (reference sequence). The CDR3 is made up of 15 amino acids. Trimming cost V 6 bases and J 4 bases; bases outside gene matches: 10. CDR3 bases: TGTGCCAGCAGAGCCGGACAGGGGCCGACTTACGAGCAGTACTTC. It yields the protein CASRAGQGPTYEQYF.

The CDR3 sequence is CASSRDRSSYEQYF. In DNA, the CDR3 is TGTGCCAGTAGTAGAGACAGGTCCTCCTACGAGCAGTACTTC. V is TRBV19 and J is TRBJ2-7, with D possibly TRBD1 on 6 matching bases. Trimming stripped 4 bases from V and 0 bases from J, with 10 bases between. The V gene's germline CDR1 is LNHDA and CDR2 SQIVND (reference sequence). The CDR3 has 14 residues.

There are a few counts of this clone. This chain connects TRBV5-6 to TRBJ1-2; D remains ambiguous. The germline V gene has CDR1 SGHDT and CDR2 YYEEEE. CDR3 length: 15 residues. V dropped 0 bases and J dropped 1 base, with 10 bases sitting between them. CDR3 loop: CASSLDGRGNYGYTF. In DNA form, the CDR3 reads TGTGCCAGCAGCTTGGACGGGCGGGGTAACTATGGCTACACCTTC.

Regarding this clone: This same CDR3 is encoded by further DNA sequences in the sample. The CDR3 is CASSPPGLANTEAFF. CDR3 DNA sequence: TGTGCCAGCTCACCACCGGGCTTGGCGAACACTGAAGCTTTCTTT. The chain couples TRBV18 to TRBJ1-1, with unresolved D. The V gene's germline CDR1 is KGHSH and CDR2 LQKENI. The CDR3 covers 15 residues. V lost 0 bases and J 1 base, leaving 9 bases between the germline ends.

The chain employs TRBV5-4 and TRBJ1-4, with TRBD1 as a possible D gene (5 bases). This CDR3 has 16 residues. V shed 1 base and J shed 8 bases, with 18 bases lying between them. Germline lookup yields CDR1 SGHNT and CDR2 YYREEE (reference sequence). CDR3 sequence (DNA): TGTGCCAGCAGCTTGTCAGCGGCCGGTCGGGGGGAAAAACTGTTTTTT. This gives the protein CASSLSAAGRGEKLFF. Variable domain in full (rest from reference TRBV5-4 and TRBJ1-4): ETGVTQSPTHLIKTRGQQVTLRCSSQSGHNTVSWYQQALGQGPQFIFQYYREEENGRGNFPPRFSGLQFPNYSSELNVNALELDDSALYLCASSLSAAGRGEKLFFGSGTQLSVL.

The CDR3 loop is CATKGGMMATNEKLFF. In DNA form, the CDR3 reads TGTGCCACAAAGGGGGGGATGATGGCAACTAATGAAAAACTGTTTTTT. The J gene is TRBJ1-4, the V gene TRBV2; D perhaps matches TRBD1 (6 bases). Trimming cost V 10 bases and J 0 bases, with 18 bases left between them. This CDR3 has 16 residues. The germline V gene has CDR1 SNHLY and CDR2 FYNNEI.

This rearrangement joins TRBV30 to TRBJ2-2; TRBD1 aligns across 7 bases. CDR3 length: 11 residues. Germline CDR1 reads GTSNPN; CDR2 reads SVGIG (reference sequence). V shed 6 bases and J 6 bases; nucleotides not matched to a gene: 1. CDR3 region: CACGQAGELFF. CDR3 nucleotide sequence: TGTGCCTGCGGACAGGCCGGGGAGCTGTTTTTT.

In its sample, this clone was seen once. The V gene is TRBV6-5, the J gene TRBJ1-1; a weak D match, TRBD1 (6 bases). Trimming stripped 2 bases from V and 2 bases from J, with 9 bases between. The germline V gene encodes CDR1 MNHEY and CDR2 SVGAGI. CDR3 length equals 14 residues. The CDR3 loop reads CASSYGRGNTEAFF. For the CDR3, the DNA is TGTGCCAGCAGTTACGGCAGGGGTAACACTGAAGCTTTCTTT.

V is TRBV18 and J is TRBJ1-5; weak D call: TRBD1 (5 bases). The germline V and J ends were trimmed by 4 bases and 0 bases, with 10 bases remaining between them. This CDR3 contains 15 residues. Looked up from germline, CDR1 is KGHSH and CDR2 is LQKENI. The chain's CDR3 is CASSRKGNSNQPQHF. CDR3 DNA: TGTGCCAGCTCACGGAAGGGGAATAGCAATCAGCCCCAGCATTTT.

The rearrangement uses TRBV6-6 and TRBJ1-5, with D unresolved. The length of the CDR3 is 16 residues. Trimming stripped 2 bases from V and 0 bases from J, with 11 bases between. Germline assignment: CDR1 MNHNY and CDR2 SVGAGI (reference sequence). The CDR3 DNA sequence: TGTGCCAGCAGTTACAGGCGGCCGGATAGCAATCAGCCCCAGCATTTT. Translation: CASSYRRPDSNQPQHF.

The chain joins TRBV27 to TRBJ1-1; maybe TRBD1 (6 bases). V lost 5 bases, J lost 0 bases, and 13 bases lay in between. The CDR3 has 15 amino acids. From germline, CDR1 is MNHEY and CDR2 SMNVEV (reference sequence). CDR3 in DNA: TGTGCCAGCAGTACGCAAACAGGGATGAACACTGAAGCTTTCTTT. Translating gives CASSTQTGMNTEAFF.

The chain joins TRBV5-4 to TRBJ2-5; 7 bases match TRBD1. The CDR3 runs to 13 residues. The germline V gene encodes CDR1 SGHNT and CDR2 YYREEE (reference sequence). V gave up 8 bases and J gave up 5 bases; unmatched junction bases: 9. CDR3 bases: TGTGCCAGTGTGACAGGGCCGGGGGAGACCCAGTACTTC. It translates to CASVTGPGETQYF. Variable domain in full (rest from reference TRBV5-4 and TRBJ2-5): ETGVTQSPTHLIKTRGQQVTLRCSSQSGHNTVSWYQQALGQGPQFIFQYYREEENGRGNFPPRFSGLQFPNYSSELNVNALELDDSALYLCASVTGPGETQYFGPGTRLLVL.